This T cell receptor beta chain was identified in a study of CD8 T cells in ankylosing spondylitis (dated by TCRdb to the late 2010s). As for the study more broadly: The study set out to find disease-linked TCR variants by profiling T cell receptor beta repertoires in ankylosing spondylitis patients and healthy donors. The full study cohort was made up of about two dozen ankylosing spondylitis patients and 95 to 130 healthy donors. Peripheral blood was sampled, and synovial fluid was additionally collected from ankylosing spondylitis patients. What the work shows at the level of the full study, not this receptor alone: The disease-linked clones showed a CD8+ phenotype and occurred at relatively low frequencies in peripheral blood. Some motif variants were previously reported in synovial fluid and blood of reactive arthritis patients, suggesting common disease-initiation mechanisms. According to the report, matched synovial fluid samples from ankylosing spondylitis patients were significantly enriched for the disease-linked clones. Blood from ankylosing spondylitis patients appeared to be characterized by a TCR beta motif made up of several highly homologous amino acid variants.

The reads were generated on an Illumina HiSeq 2500. Quantitative 5'-RACE with molecular barcodes was the method used to prepare the TCR beta libraries. Per the original workflow: A new computational method, built on a probabilistic model of VDJ rearrangement, was used to identify disease-linked TCR variants. TCRdb passed the public sequencing reads through fastp at Q25 and MiXCR, retaining productive beta sequences. Rows are unified per CDR3 protein, each entry keeping the most common DNA and genes. The V and J calls, along with clone size, are taken from TCRdb and not from the paper's own processing. The sample table lists around 890,000 distinct CDR3 sequences, approximately 12% of them with a count of one. Of the sample, roughly 0.51% is held by the ten largest clones. Based on the germline V gene, the CDR1 and CDR2 sequences are KGHSH and LQKENI. The V and J ends are trimmed by 3 bases and 5 bases, leaving 20 bases between them. The CDR3 holds 16 amino acids from the cysteine to the phenylalanine. Only CDR3 DNA remains: 48 bases, in frame from the first base.

This clonotype occurred a few times. What this receptor recognizes is not known. Nothing much larger sits one base from this clone, and base qualities are not available. In this chain, TRBV18 is recombined with TRBJ2-7, with no confidently assigned D gene. This TCR was sampled from a male donor with ankylosing spondylitis. The sample comprised blood, either unsorted or a sorted T cell fraction (not recorded which). The DNA reads as follows: TGTGCCAGCTCACCCCCGCGGCACAACTCTTGGAACGAGCAGTACTTC. It encodes CASSPPRHNSWNEQYF. Outside the CDR3, residues come from the reference TRBV18 and TRBJ2-7 proteins, so the full variable domain is: NAGVMQNPRHLVRRRGQEARLRCSPMKGHSHVYWYRQLPEEGLKFMVYLQKENIIDESGMPKERFSAEFPKEGPSILRIQQVVRGDSAAYFCASSPPRHNSWNEQYFGPGTRLTVT.